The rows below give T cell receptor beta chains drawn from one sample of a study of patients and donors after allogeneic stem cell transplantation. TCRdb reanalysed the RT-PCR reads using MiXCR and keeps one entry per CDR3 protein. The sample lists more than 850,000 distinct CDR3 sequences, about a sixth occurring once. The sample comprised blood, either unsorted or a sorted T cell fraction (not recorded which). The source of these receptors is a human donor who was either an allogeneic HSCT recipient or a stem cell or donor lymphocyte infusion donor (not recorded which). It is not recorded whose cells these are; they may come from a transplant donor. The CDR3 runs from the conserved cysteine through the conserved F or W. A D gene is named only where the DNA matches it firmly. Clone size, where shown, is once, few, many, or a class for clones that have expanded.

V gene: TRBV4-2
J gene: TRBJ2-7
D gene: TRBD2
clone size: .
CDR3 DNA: TGTGCCAGCAGCCAAGATGAGCGGGAGTCGCCCGAGCAGTACTTC
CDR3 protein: CASSQDERESPEQYF

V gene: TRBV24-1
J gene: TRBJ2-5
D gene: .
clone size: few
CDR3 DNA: TGTGCCACCAGTGATCCCGAATCCCGAGAGACCCAGTACTTC
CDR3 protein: CATSDPESRETQYF

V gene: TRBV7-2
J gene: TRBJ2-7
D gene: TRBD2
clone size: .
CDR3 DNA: TGTGCCAGCAGCTGGAATGGCGGGGGGGTTTACGAGCAGTACTTC
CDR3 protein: CASSWNGGGVYEQYF

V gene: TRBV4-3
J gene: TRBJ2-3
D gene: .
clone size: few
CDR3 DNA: TGCGCCAGCAGCCAAGAGACTCACAGCACAGATACGCAGTATTTT
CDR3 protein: CASSQETHSTDTQYF

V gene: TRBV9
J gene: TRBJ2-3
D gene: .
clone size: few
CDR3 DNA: TGTGCCAGCAGCGTAGGGGGTGATACGCAGTATTTT
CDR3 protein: CASSVGGDTQYF

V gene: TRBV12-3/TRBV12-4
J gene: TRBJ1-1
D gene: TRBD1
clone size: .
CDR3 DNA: TGTGCCAGCAGTTTCCGCGGACAGGGGCTTACTGAAGCTTTCTTT
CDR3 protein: CASSFRGQGLTEAFF

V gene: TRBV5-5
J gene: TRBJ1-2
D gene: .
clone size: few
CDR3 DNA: TGTGCCAGCACCATACGACAGGACGGGGGCTACACCTTC
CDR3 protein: CASTIRQDGGYTF

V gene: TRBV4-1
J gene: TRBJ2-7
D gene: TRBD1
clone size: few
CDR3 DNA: TGCGCCAGCAGCTCTCAAACAGGGGGTAGGTCCGAGCAGTACTTC
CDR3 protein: CASSSQTGGRSEQYF

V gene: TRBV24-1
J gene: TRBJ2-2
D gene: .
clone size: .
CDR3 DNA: TGTGCCACCAGGGGCAGGTCCGGGGAGCTGTTTTTT
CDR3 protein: CATRGRSGELFF

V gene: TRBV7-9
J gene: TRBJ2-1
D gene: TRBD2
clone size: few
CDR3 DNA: TGTGCCAGCAGCTCGACCGGGACTAGCGGGAGGTTAAGTGAGCAGTTCTTC
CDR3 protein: CASSSTGTSGRLSEQFF

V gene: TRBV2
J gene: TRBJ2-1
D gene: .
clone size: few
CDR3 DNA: TGTGCCAGCAGCGAAAGGTCCTACAATGAGCAGTTCTTC
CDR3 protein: CASSERSYNEQFF

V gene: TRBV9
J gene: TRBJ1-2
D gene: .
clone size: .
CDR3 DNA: TGTGCCAGCAGCGTTTACGATGTGGGACTAAACTATGGCTACACCTTC
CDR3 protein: CASSVYDVGLNYGYTF

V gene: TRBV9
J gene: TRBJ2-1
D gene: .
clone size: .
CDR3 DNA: TGTGCCAGCAGCGCACTTTCCGGTACGTTCAATGAGCAGTTCTTC
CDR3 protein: CASSALSGTFNEQFF

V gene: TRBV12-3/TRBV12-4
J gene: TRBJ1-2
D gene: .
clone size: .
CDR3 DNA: TGTGCCAGCAGCCCGCCATGGGAGACACCTTCCTATGGCTACACCTTC
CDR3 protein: CASSPPWETPSYGYTF

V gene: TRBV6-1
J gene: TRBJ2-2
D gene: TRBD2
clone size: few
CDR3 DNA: TGTGCCAGCAGCCGGGGACTAGCTAGCACCGGGGAGCTGTTTTTT
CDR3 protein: CASSRGLASTGELFF

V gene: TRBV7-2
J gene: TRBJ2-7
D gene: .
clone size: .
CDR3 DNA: TGTGCCAGCAGCACGGGACATTACGAGCAGTACTTC
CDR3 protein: CASSTGHYEQYF

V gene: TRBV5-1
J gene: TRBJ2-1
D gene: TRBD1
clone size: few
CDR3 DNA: TGCGCCAGCAGCTGGCCGCGACAGGGGGTCTCCTACAATGAGCAGTTCTTC
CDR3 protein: CASSWPRQGVSYNEQFF

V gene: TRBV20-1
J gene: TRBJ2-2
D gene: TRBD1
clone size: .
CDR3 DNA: TGCAGTGCTAACCGGGACAGGGGAACCGGGGAGCTGTTTTTT
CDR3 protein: CSANRDRGTGELFF

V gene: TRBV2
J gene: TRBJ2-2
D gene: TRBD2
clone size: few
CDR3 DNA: TGTGCCAGCGAGCGCGGGAGGTCGGCCACCGGGGAGCTGTTTTTT
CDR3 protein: CASERGRSATGELFF

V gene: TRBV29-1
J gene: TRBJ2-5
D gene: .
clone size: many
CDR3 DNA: TGCAGCGTTGAAAACCCAGGAGAGACCCAGTACTTC
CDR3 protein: CSVENPGETQYF

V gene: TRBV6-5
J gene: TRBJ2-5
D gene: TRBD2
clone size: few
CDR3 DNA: TGTGCCAGCAGTTACTCGATGTGGCTAGCGGGGAAAGAGACCCAGTACTTC
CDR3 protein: CASSYSMWLAGKETQYF

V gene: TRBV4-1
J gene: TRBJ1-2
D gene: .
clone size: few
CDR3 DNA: TGCGCCAGCAGCCAAGGAGGGGGGCTGAACTATGGCTACACCTTC
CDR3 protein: CASSQGGGLNYGYTF

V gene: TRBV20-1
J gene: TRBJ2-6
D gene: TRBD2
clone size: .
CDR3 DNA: TGCAGTGCTCCCGCCCGAGGACTAGCGGGAACAATGAGCTCTGGGGCCAACGTCCTGACTTTC
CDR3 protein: CSAPARGLAGTMSSGANVLTF

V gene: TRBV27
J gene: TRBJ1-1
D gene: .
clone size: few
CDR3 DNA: TGTGCCAGCAGATACGGACTCGAAGCTTTCTTT
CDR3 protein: CASRYGLEAFF

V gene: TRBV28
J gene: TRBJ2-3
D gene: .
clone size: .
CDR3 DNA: TGTGCCAGCACCCTGCCAGGGACAGATACGCAGTATTTT
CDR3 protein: CASTLPGTDTQYF

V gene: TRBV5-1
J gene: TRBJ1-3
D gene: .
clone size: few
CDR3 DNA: TGCGCCAGCAGCTTGGAAGGGGCCGGCTCTGGAAACACCATATATTTT
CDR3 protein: CASSLEGAGSGNTIYF

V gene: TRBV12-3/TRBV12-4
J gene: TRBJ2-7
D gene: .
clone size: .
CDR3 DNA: TGTGCCAGCAGCGGACGTCTGTCCTACGAGCAGTACTTC
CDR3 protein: CASSGRLSYEQYF

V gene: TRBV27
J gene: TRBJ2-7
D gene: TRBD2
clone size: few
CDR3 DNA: TGTGCCAGCAGTTTTACTAGCGGTGGGGGCTACGAGCAGTACTTC
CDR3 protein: CASSFTSGGGYEQYF

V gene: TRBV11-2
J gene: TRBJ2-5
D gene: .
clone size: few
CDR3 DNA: TGTGCCAGCAGCTTAGATCTAGCCACGACACGATCGGGAGAGACCCAGTACTTC
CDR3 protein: CASSLDLATTRSGETQYF

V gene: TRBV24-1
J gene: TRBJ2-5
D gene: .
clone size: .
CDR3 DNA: TGTGCCACCAGTGATTGGGGTGGGGAGACCCAGTACTTC
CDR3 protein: CATSDWGGETQYF

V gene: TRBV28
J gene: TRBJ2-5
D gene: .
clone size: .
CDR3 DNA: TGTGCCAGCAGTTTTAGGTTGACCGTTCGAGAGACCCAGTACTTC
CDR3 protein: CASSFRLTVRETQYF

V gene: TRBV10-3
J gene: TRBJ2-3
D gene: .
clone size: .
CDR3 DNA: TGTGCCATCGGTGGTGATACGCAGTATTTT
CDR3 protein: CAIGGDTQYF

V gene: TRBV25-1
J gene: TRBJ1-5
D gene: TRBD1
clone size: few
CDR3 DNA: TGTGCCAGCAGTGGCCCCGGGACAGGGGGTAATCAGCCCCAGCATTTT
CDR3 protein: CASSGPGTGGNQPQHF

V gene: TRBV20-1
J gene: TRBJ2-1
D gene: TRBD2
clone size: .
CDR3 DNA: TGCAGTGCTCCCAGGTGGGAGGGCCGAAGCTCCTACAATGAGCAGTTCTTC
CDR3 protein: CSAPRWEGRSSYNEQFF

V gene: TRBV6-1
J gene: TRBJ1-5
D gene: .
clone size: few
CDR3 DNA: TGTGCCAGCAGTGAAGCTCGTCTATATCAGCCCCAGCATTTT
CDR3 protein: CASSEARLYQPQHF

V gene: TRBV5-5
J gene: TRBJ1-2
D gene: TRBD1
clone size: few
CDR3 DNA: TGTGCCAGCAGCTTAGAACAGGGGCGGCCATTAGGCTACACCTTC
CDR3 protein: CASSLEQGRPLGYTF